The 23 T cell receptor beta chains in this list originate from one sample, sequenced in a study of Ad26.COV2.S vaccination and SARS-CoV-2 variants. TCRdb keeps only in-frame clones here, not all; method: immunoSEQ multiplex PCR. The sample contains some 640,000 clones, roughly 90% of which appear only once. Regarding treatment: about 20 received Ad26.COV2.S at low or high dose, single or two shots; about 5 received placebo; per-sample allocation not given. Specimen acquisition occurred on day 63 following the initial vaccine or placebo injection. Sample: peripheral blood, taken in a trial of Ad26.COV2.S vaccine versus placebo. These receptors originate from a person aged 18-60 years who received the Ad26.COV2.S COVID-19 vaccine or a placebo.

V is TRBV19 and J is TRBJ2-3; 11 bases are a match to TRBD2. CDR3 length: 17 residues. Trimming cost V 9 bases and J 0 bases; bases outside gene matches: 11. Germline V gives CDR1 LNHDA, CDR2 SQIVND (reference sequence). This chain's CDR3 is CASCTLAGGPSTDTQYF. The CDR3, as DNA: TGTGCCAGCTGCACCTTAGCGGGAGGGCCAAGCACAGATACGCAGTATTTT.

V and J are TRBV10-1 and TRBJ2-2; no firm D call. The CDR3 contains 12 residues. Germline loops: CDR1 WNHNN, CDR2 SYGVQD (reference sequence). V lost 7 bases and J lost 6, with 9 bases in between. This chain's CDR3 is CASMSPPGELFF. CDR3 bases: TGCGCCAGCATGAGCCCCCCCGGGGAGCTGTTTTTT.

Written as DNA, the CDR3 is TGTGCCAGCAGCACACAGAACAGGGACGGAAACACCATATATTTT. This codes for CASSTQNRDGNTIYF. This rearrangement joins TRBV7-9 to TRBJ1-3, with a weak D call TRBD1 (6 bases). This CDR3 contains 15 residues. CDR1 is SEHNR and CDR2 is FQNEAQ in the germline V gene (reference sequence). V was clipped by 5 bases and J by 4 bases, with 15 bases between them. Supplemented by reference TRBV7-9 and TRBJ1-3, the full variable domain reads DTGVSQNPRHKITKRGQNVTFRCDPISEHNRLYWYRQTLGQGPEFLTYFQNEAQLEKSRLLSDRFSAERPKGSFSTLEIQRTEQGDSAMYLCASSTQNRDGNTIYFGEGSWLTVV.

The J gene is TRBJ2-1, the V gene TRBV24-1; D gene unclear. The CDR3 is 17 residues long. The V gene lost 3 bases and the J gene lost 0 bases, with 14 bases spanning the gap. Germline V CDR1 and CDR2: KGHDR, SFDVKD. CDR3 in DNA: TGTGCCACCAGTGATCCTAGTTCTTCCGGCTCCTACAATGAGCAGTTCTTC. This encodes CATSDPSSSGSYNEQFF.

This chain joins TRBV18 and TRBJ2-7; D is possibly TRBD2 (6 bases). Looked up from germline, CDR1 is KGHSH and CDR2 is LQKENI. The CDR3 sequence is 16 residues long. V gave up 0 bases and J gave up 2 bases, with 14 bases separating them. Here the CDR3 reads CASSPPGSRTTYEQYF. As DNA, the CDR3 is TGTGCCAGCTCACCACCCGGGAGCAGGACAACCTACGAGCAGTACTTC.

The chain recombines TRBV7-9 with TRBJ1-6, with D tentatively TRBD1 (6 bases). The germline V gene encodes CDR1 SEHNR and CDR2 FQNEAQ (reference sequence). The CDR3 has 14 residues. With 8 bases removed from V and 7 bases from J, the gap between germline ends came to 15 bases. The DNA of the CDR3 is TGTGCCAGCGGTAGGGGGGCCCTGAATTCACCCCTCCACTTT. This gives the protein CASGRGALNSPLHF.

The CDR3 DNA sequence: TGTGCCAGCTCCTACGAGCAGTACTTC. It codes for CASSYEQYF. The chain couples TRBV18 to TRBJ2-7; the D is unclear. The CDR3 contains 9 residues. Trimming cost V 6 bases and J 3 bases, with 0 bases left between them. Germline V gene data show CDR1 as KGHSH and CDR2 as LQKENI.

The chain links TRBV7-2 to TRBJ2-5, with D tentatively TRBD1 or TRBD2 (5 bases each). The CDR3 extends over 14 amino acids. Trimming removed 0 bases at V and 4 bases at J, with 9 bases between. Germline V lookup: CDR1 SGHTA, CDR2 FQGNSA. The CDR3 coding sequence is TGTGCCAGCAGCTTAGCGGGGACCGGAGAGACCCAGTACTTC. It encodes CASSLAGTGETQYF.

This sequence joins TRBV29-1 and TRBJ1-1, with a weak D call TRBD1 (6 bases). CDR3 length: 13 residues. The germline V and J ends were trimmed by 4 bases and 1 base, with 10 bases remaining between them. Germline loops: CDR1 SQVTM, CDR2 ANQGSEA. The CDR3 is CSVAGARNTEAFF. The CDR3 nucleotides read TGCAGCGTTGCAGGGGCTAGGAACACTGAAGCTTTCTTT.

This sequence joins TRBV7-2 and TRBJ2-7, with 16 bases fitting TRBD2. CDR3 length: 19 residues. V was pared by 4 bases and J by 1 base, with 10 bases of the junction left unmatched. CDR1 is SGHTA, CDR2 FQGNSA, per germline. As DNA, the CDR3 is TGTGCCAGCAGCTCTAAGGCGGGACTAGCGGGGGGGCCATCCTACGAGCAGTACTTC. Translating gives CASSSKAGLAGGPSYEQYF.

The chain employs TRBV6-5 and TRBJ2-7; D is ambiguous. The V and J ends lost 8 bases and 3 bases respectively, with 8 bases between them. Germline lookup yields CDR1 MNHEY and CDR2 SVGAGI. The CDR3 runs 11 residues. CDR3 amino acids: CASRTNYEQYF. The CDR3, as DNA: TGTGCCAGCCGGACCAACTACGAGCAGTACTTC.

The CDR3 loop is CAWSRTAYYEQYF. Written as DNA, the CDR3 is TGTGCCTGGAGTCGGACCGCGTACTACGAGCAGTACTTC. The chain carries TRBV30 and TRBJ2-7; D uncertain. The ends were cut back, 2 bases at V and 3 bases at J, with 11 bases in the middle. Germline V gene data show CDR1 as GTSNPN and CDR2 as SVGIG (reference sequence). The CDR3 sequence is 13 residues long. Using reference TRBV30 and TRBJ2-7 for the parts outside the CDR3, the full variable domain is SQTIHQWPATLVQPVGSPLSLECTVEGTSNPNLYWYRQAAGRGLQLLFYSVGIGQISSEVPQNLSASRPQDRQFILSSKKLLLSDSGFYLCAWSRTAYYEQYFGPGTRLTVT.

The J gene is TRBJ1-1, the V gene TRBV6-6; 7 positions match TRBD1. Trimming at V came to 6 bases and at J to 1 base, leaving 8 bases not matched to a gene. This CDR3 comprises 15 residues. Germline V lookup: CDR1 MNHNY, CDR2 SVGAGI (reference sequence). The chain's CDR3 is CASRPTGTANTEAFF. DNA for the CDR3: TGTGCCAGCAGACCCACCGGGACAGCGAACACTGAAGCTTTCTTT.

This clone was seen just once. The rearrangement joins TRBV30 to TRBJ1-2; D unclear. The V end was cut by 0 bases, the J end by 1 base, with 9 bases between. CDR1 is GTSNPN, CDR2 SVGIG, per germline (reference sequence). The CDR3 has 14 residues. The CDR3 loop reads CAWSVQAFNYGYTF. In nucleotides, the CDR3 is TGTGCCTGGAGTGTGCAGGCCTTTAACTATGGCTACACCTTC.

This rearrangement joins TRBV19 to TRBJ2-3; TRBD1 might be the D (5 bases). The germline V gene encodes CDR1 LNHDA and CDR2 SQIVND (reference sequence). There are 12 residues in the CDR3. Deletions cut 9 bases from V and 3 bases from J, with 10 bases between. The CDR3 protein is CASGQTTDTQYF. The CDR3 nucleotides are TGTGCCAGCGGACAAACGACAGATACGCAGTATTTT. Supplemented by reference TRBV19 and TRBJ2-3, the full variable domain reads DGGITQSPKYLFRKEGQNVTLSCEQNLNHDAMYWYRQDPGQGLRLIYYSQIVNDFQKGDIAEGYSVSREKKESFPLTVTSAQKNPTAFYLCASGQTTDTQYFGPGTRLTVL.

For the CDR3, the DNA is TGTGCCAGCAGTCGGAGACAGGGGTCTAACACCGGGGAGCTGTTTTTT. Translating it yields CASSRRQGSNTGELFF. The chain uses TRBV27 and TRBJ2-2, with TRBD1 matching over 8 bases. Per germline, CDR1 MNHEY and CDR2 SMNVEV (reference sequence). This CDR3 contains 16 residues. V was pared by 5 bases and J by 2 bases, with 7 bases of the junction left unmatched.

The rearrangement uses TRBV7-9 and TRBJ2-2, with 7 bases aligning to TRBD2. The CDR3 contains 14 residues. Germline V gene sequence: CDR1 SEHNR, CDR2 FQNEAQ (reference sequence). V was pared by 5 bases and J by 4 bases, with 4 bases of the junction left unmatched. The CDR3 DNA follows: TGTGCCAGCAGCGTAGGACTAGTCACCGGGGAGCTGTTTTTT. This codes for CASSVGLVTGELFF.

The rearrangement links TRBV6-4 to TRBJ1-2; no definite D call. V gave up 5 bases and J gave up 0 bases, with 7 bases separating them. Germline V gives CDR1 MRHNA, CDR2 SNTAGT. The CDR3 totals 13 residues. CDR3 sequence reads: CASSPEANYGYTF. CDR3 sequence (DNA): TGTGCCAGCAGTCCAGAAGCTAACTATGGCTACACCTTC.

This clone was recorded only once. The chain combines TRBV19 with TRBJ1-5; D not resolved. Germline CDR1 and CDR2: LNHDA and SQIVND (reference sequence). The CDR3 covers 12 residues. Trimming cost V 6 bases and J 4 bases, with 7 bases left between them. The DNA for the CDR3 is TGTGCCAGTAGGGGGTGGAATCAGCCCCAGCATTTT. Amino acid sequence: CASRGWNQPQHF.

The chain recombines TRBV27 with TRBJ2-7, with 7 bases lining up with TRBD1. CDR1 and CDR2 (germline): MNHEY, SMNVEV (reference sequence). V lost 9 bases to trimming and J lost 3 bases; unmatched junction nucleotides: 5. The CDR3 sequence is 12 residues long. CDR3 in amino acids: CASRQGRYEQYF. Written as DNA, the CDR3 is TGTGCCAGTAGACAGGGTCGCTACGAGCAGTACTTC.

The chain uses TRBV21-1 and TRBJ2-6. TRBV21-1 is a pseudogene segment. The CDR3 sequence is 16 residues long. Here the CDR3 DNA reads TGTGCCAGCAGCAACGGCCATCAACCTGGGGCCAACGTCCTGACTTTC. Its protein product is CASSNGHQPGANVLTF.

The V call is TRBV29-1, the J call TRBJ2-1, with 10 bases aligning to TRBD2. Germline values: CDR1 SQVTM, CDR2 ANQGSEA. V dropped 7 bases and J dropped 2; count of bases not matched to a gene: 5. The CDR3 consists of 14 residues. The CDR3 nucleotides read TGCAGCGCCGTCGGGACTAGCGCCTACAATGAGCAGTTCTTC. It codes for CSAVGTSAYNEQFF.

V usage is TRBV5-1 and J usage is TRBJ1-2; 9 bases map to TRBD1. Germline-derived CDR1 and CDR2 are SGHRS and YFSETQ. V gave up 0 bases and J gave up 6 bases; unmatched junction bases: 3. The CDR3 runs 14 residues. The DNA for the CDR3 is TGCGCCAGCAGCTTGGCGGGACAGGGCCATGGCTACACCTTC. Residues: CASSLAGQGHGYTF. The entire variable domain, with the rest obtained from reference TRBV5-1 and TRBJ1-2, is as follows: KAGVTQTPRYLIKTRGQQVTLSCSPISGHRSVSWYQQTPGQGLQFLFEYFSETQRNKGNFPGRFSGRQFSNSRSEMNVSTLELGDSALYLCASSLAGQGHGYTFGSGTRLTVV.